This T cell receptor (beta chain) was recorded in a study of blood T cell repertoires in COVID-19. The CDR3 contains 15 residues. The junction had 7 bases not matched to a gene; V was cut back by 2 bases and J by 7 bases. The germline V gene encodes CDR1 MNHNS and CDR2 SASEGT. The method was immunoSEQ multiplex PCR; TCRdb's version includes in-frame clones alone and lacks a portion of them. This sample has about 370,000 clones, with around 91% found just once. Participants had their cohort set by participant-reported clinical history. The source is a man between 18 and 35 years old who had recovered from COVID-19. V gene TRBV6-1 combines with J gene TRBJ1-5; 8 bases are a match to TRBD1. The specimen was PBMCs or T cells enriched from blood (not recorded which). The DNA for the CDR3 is TGTGCCAGCAGTGAACAGGGGGCGTCCGGACAGCCCCAGCATTTT. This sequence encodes CASSEQGASGQPQHF.